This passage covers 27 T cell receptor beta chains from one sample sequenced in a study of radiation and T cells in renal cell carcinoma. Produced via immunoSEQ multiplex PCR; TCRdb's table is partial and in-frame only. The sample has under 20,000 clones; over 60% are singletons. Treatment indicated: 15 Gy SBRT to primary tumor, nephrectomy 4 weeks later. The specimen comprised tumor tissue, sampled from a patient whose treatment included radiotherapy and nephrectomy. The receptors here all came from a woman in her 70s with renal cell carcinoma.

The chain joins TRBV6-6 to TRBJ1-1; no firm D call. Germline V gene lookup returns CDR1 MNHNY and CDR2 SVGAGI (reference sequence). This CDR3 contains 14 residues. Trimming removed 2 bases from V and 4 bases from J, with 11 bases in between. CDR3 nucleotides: TGTGCCAGCAGTTACAACAGAAGGGCCACTGAAGCTTTCTTT. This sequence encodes CASSYNRRATEAFF.

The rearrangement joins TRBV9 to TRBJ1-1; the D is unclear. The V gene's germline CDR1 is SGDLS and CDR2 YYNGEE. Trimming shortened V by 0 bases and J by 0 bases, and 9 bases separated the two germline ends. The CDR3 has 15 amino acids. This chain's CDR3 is CASSVDSRVNTEAFF. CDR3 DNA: TGTGCCAGCAGCGTAGACTCAAGGGTGAACACTGAAGCTTTCTTT. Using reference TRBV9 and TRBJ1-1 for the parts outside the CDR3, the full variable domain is DSGVTQTPKHLITATGQRVTLRCSPRSGDLSVYWYQQSLDQGLQFLIQYYNGEERAKGNILERFSAQQFPDLHSELNLSSLELGDSALYFCASSVDSRVNTEAFFGQGTRLTVV.

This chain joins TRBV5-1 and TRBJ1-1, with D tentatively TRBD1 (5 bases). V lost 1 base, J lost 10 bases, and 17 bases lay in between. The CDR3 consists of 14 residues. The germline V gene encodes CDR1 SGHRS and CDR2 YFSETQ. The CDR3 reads CASSLPERQTPAFF. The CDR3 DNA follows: TGCGCCAGCAGCTTGCCGGAAAGACAGACTCCAGCTTTCTTT.

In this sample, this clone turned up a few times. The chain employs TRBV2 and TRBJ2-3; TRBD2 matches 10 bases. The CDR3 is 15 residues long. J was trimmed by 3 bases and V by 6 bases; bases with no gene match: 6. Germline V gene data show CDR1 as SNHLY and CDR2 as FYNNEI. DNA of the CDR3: TGTGCCAGCAGGAAAGCGGGAGGGCCAACAGATACGCAGTATTTT. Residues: CASRKAGGPTDTQYF.

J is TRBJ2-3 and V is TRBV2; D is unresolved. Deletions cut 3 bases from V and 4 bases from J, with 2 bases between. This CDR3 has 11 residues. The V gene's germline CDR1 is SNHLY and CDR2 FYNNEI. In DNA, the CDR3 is TGTGCCAGCAGTGACTCAGATACGCAGTATTTT. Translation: CASSDSDTQYF. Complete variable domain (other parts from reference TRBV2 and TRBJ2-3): EPEVTQTPSHQVTQMGQEVILRCVPISNHLYFYWYRQILGQKVEFLVSFYNNEISEKSEIFDDQFSVERPDGSNFTLKIRSTKLEDSAMYFCASSDSDTQYFGPGTRLTVL.

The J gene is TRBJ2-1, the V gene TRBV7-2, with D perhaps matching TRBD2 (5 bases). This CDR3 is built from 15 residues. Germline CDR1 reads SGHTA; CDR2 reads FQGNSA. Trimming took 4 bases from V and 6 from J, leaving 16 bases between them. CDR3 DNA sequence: TGTGCCAGCAGCTCTTCCCTGGACTCCGCCAATGAGCAGTTCTTC. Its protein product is CASSSSLDSANEQFF.

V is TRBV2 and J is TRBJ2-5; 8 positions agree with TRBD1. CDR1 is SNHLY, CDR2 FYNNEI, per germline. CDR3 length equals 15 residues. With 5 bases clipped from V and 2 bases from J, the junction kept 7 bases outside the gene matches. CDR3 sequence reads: CASSRGQAGQETQYF. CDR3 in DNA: TGTGCCAGCAGTCGGGGACAGGCGGGACAAGAGACCCAGTACTTC.

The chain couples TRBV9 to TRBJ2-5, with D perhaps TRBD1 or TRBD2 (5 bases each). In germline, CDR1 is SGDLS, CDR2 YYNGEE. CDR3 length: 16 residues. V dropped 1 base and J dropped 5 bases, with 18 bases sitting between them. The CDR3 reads CASSVIEGSGVETQYF. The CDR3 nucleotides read TGTGCCAGCAGCGTAATAGAGGGGAGTGGCGTGGAGACCCAGTACTTC.

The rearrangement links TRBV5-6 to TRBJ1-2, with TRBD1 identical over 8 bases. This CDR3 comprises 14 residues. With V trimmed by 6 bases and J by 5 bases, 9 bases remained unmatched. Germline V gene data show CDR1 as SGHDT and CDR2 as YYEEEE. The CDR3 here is CASNPGQGEYGYTF. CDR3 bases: TGTGCCAGCAACCCTGGACAGGGCGAGTATGGCTACACCTTC.

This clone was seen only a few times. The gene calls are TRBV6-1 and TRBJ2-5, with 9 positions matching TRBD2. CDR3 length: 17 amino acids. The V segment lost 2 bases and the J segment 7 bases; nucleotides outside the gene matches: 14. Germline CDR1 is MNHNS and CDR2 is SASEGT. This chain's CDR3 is CASSESYGGSGSWTQYF. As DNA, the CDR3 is TGTGCCAGCAGTGAAAGCTATGGGGGTAGCGGGAGTTGGACCCAGTACTTC.

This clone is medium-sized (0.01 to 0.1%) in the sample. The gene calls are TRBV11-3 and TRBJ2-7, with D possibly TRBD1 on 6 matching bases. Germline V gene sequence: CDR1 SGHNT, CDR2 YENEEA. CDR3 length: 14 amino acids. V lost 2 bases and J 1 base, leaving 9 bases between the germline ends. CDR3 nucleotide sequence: TGTGCCAGCAGCTTAAGGACAGATTCCTACGAGCAGTACTTC. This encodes CASSLRTDSYEQYF.

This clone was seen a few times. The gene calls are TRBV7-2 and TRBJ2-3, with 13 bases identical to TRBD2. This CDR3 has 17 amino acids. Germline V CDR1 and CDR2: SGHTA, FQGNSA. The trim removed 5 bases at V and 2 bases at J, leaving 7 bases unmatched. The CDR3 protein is CASSRRLAGGATDTQYF. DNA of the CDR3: TGTGCCAGCAGCCGCCGACTAGCGGGAGGTGCCACAGATACGCAGTATTTT.

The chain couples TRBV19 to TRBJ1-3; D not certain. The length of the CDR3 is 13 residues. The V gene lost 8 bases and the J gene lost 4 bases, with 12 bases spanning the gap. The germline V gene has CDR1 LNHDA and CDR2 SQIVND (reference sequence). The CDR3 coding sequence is TGTGCCAGTCAGTCAGGCCTCGGAAACACCATATATTTT. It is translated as CASQSGLGNTIYF. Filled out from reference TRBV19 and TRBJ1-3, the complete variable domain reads DGGITQSPKYLFRKEGQNVTLSCEQNLNHDAMYWYRQDPGQGLRLIYYSQIVNDFQKGDIAEGYSVSREKKESFPLTVTSAQKNPTAFYLCASQSGLGNTIYFGEGSWLTVV.

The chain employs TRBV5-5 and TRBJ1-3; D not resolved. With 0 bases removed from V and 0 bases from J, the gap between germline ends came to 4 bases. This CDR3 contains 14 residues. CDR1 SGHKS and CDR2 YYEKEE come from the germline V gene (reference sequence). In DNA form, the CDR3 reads TGTGCCAGCAGCTTGGAGCGCTCTGGAAACACCATATATTTT. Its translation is CASSLERSGNTIYF.

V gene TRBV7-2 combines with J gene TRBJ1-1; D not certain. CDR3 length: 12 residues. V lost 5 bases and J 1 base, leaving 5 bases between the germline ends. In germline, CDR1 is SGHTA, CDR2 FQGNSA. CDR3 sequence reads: CASSRGNTEAFF. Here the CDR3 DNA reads TGTGCCAGCAGCCGAGGGAACACTGAAGCTTTCTTT.

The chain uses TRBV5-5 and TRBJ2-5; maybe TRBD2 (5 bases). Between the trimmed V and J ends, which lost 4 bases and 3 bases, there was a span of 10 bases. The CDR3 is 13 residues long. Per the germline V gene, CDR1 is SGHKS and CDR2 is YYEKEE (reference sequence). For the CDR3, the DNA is TGTGCCAGCAGCCGAGGGTCGGAAGAGACCCAGTACTTC. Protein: CASSRGSEETQYF.

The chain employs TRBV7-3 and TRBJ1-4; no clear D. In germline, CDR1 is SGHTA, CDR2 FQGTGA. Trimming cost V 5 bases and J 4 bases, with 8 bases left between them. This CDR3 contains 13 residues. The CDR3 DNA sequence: TGTGCCAGCAGCCTAGAGCTTAATGAAAAACTGTTTTTT. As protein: CASSLELNEKLFF.

CDR3 bases: TGTGCCAGCAGCTTGGCGGGGGGCCATGAGCAGTTCTTC. Translating gives CASSLAGGHEQFF. The chain employs TRBV5-6 and TRBJ2-1; possibly TRBD2 for D (7 bases). Between the trimmed V and J ends, which lost 0 bases and 8 bases, there was a span of 9 bases. Per the germline V gene, CDR1 is SGHDT and CDR2 is YYEEEE. CDR3 size: 13 residues.

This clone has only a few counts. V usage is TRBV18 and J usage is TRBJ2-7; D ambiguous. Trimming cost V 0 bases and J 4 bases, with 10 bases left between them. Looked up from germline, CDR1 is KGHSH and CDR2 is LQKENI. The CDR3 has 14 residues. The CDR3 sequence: CASSPPHTIYEQYF. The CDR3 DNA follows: TGTGCCAGCTCACCACCGCACACGATTTACGAGCAGTACTTC.

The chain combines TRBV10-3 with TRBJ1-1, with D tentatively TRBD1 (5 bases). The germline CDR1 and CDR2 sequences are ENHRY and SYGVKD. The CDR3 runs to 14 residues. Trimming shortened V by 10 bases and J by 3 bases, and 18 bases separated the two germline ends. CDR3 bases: TGTGCCAGCAGAATTCAAGGGGCATACACTGAAGCTTTCTTT. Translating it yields CASRIQGAYTEAFF.

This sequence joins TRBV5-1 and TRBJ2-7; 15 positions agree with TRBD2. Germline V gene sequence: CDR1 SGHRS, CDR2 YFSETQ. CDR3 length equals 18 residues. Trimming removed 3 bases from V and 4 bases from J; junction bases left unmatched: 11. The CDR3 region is CASSSGLAGGSLPYEQYF. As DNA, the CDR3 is TGCGCCAGCAGCTCGGGACTAGCGGGGGGCTCCCTCCCTTACGAGCAGTACTTC.

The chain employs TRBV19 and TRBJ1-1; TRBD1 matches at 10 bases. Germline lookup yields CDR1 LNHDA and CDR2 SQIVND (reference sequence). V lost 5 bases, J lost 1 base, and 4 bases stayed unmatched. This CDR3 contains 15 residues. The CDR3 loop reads CASSSGQGRNTEAFF. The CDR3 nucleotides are TGTGCCAGTAGTTCGGGACAGGGGAGGAACACTGAAGCTTTCTTT.

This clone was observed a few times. The CDR3 loop reads CASSLQGARNGGELFF. CDR3 bases: TGTGCCAGCAGCTTACAGGGGGCAAGAAATGGCGGGGAGCTGTTTTTT. The chain is built from TRBV7-2 and TRBJ2-2; the match to TRBD1 covers 8 bases. The ends lost 2 bases at V and 7 bases at J; junction bases unmatched: 9. Germline CDR1 is SGHTA and CDR2 is FQGNSA. This CDR3 is 16 amino acids long. The full variable domain, its missing parts supplied by reference TRBV7-2 and TRBJ2-2, is GAGVSQSPSNKVTEKGKDVELRCDPISGHTALYWYRQSLGQGLEFLIYFQGNSAPDKSGLPSDRFSAERTGGSVSTLTIQRTQQEDSAVYLCASSLQGARNGGELFFGEGSRLTVL.

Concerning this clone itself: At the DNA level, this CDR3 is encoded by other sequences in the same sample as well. The CDR3 nucleotides are TGTGCCAGCAGTGAGTCTGCAGGGGGCGACGGCTACACCTTC. This gives the protein CASSESAGGDGYTF. This chain joins TRBV6-1 and TRBJ1-2; 8 bases are a match to TRBD1. This CDR3 is built from 14 residues. Germline CDR1 reads MNHNS; CDR2 reads SASEGT. The junction had 8 bases not matched to a gene; V was cut back by 3 bases and J by 8 bases.

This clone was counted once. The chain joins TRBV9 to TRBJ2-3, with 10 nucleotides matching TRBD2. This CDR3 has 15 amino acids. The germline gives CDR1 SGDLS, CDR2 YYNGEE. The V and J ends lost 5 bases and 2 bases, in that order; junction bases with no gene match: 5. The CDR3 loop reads CASSAGLADTDTQYF. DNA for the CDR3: TGTGCCAGCAGTGCCGGACTAGCGGACACAGATACGCAGTATTTT.

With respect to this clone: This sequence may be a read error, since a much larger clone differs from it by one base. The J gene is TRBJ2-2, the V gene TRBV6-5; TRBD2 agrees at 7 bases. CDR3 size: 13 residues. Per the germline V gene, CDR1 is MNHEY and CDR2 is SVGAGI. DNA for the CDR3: TGTGCCGGCAGTACAAGGGGAGGGCGGGAGCTGTTTTTT. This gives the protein CAGSTRGGRELFF.

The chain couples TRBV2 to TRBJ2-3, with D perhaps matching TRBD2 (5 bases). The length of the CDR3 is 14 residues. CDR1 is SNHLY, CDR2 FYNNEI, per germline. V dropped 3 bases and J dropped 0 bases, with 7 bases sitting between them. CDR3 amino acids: CASSERVSTDTQYF. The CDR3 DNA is TGTGCCAGCAGTGAGAGGGTGAGCACAGATACGCAGTATTTT.